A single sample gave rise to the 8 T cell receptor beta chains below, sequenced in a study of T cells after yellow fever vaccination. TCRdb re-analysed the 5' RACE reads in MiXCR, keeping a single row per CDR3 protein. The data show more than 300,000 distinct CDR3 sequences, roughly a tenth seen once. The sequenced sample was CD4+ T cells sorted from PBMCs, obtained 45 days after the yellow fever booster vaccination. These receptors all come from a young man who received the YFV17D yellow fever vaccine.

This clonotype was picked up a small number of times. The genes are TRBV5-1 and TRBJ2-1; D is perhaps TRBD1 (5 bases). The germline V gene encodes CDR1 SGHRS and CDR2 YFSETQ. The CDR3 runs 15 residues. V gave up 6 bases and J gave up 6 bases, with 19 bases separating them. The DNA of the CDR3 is TGCGCCAGCACTCCAGTTCGACAGAGTGTCAATGAGCAGTTCTTC. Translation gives CASTPVRQSVNEQFF.

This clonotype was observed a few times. This chain's CDR3 is CASRGLREDYGYTF. The DNA for the CDR3 is TGCGCCAGCAGGGGACTCCGAGAGGACTATGGCTACACCTTC. This sequence joins TRBV4-1 and TRBJ1-2; possible D gene TRBD1, 5 bases. There are 14 residues in the CDR3. Germline CDR1 and CDR2: MGHRA and YSYEKL. V dropped 6 bases and J dropped 3 bases, with 14 bases sitting between them.

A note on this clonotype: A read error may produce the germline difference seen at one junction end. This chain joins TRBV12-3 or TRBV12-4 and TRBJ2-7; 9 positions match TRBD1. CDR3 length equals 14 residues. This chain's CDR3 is CASSLGGSPGQGNF. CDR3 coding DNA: TGTGCCAGCAGTTTGGGTGGCTCTCCCGGACAGGGGAACTTC.

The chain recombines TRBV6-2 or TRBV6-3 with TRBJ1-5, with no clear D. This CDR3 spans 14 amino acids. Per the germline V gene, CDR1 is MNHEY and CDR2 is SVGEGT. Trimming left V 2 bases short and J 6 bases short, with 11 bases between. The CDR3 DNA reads TGTGCCAGCAGTTACAATGGATGGGGTCAGCCCCAGCATTTT. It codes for CASSYNGWGQPQHF.

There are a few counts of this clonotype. The CDR3 coding sequence is TGTGCCATCAGTGAGTGGTGGGACAGGGGACCCTACGAGCAGTACGTC. Its translation: CAISEWWDRGPYEQYV. The gene calls are TRBV10-3 and TRBJ2-7, with 10 bases matching TRBD1. There are 16 residues in the CDR3. The germline CDR1 and CDR2 sequences are ENHRY and SYGVKD. V was pared by 1 base and J by 2 bases, with 5 bases of the junction left unmatched.

The CDR3 region has the DNA TGTGCCAGCTCACCACCGGGACTTAGGGCCACCGGGGAGCTGTTTTTT. This codes for CASSPPGLRATGELFF. This chain links TRBV18 with TRBJ2-2; possibly TRBD2 for D (6 bases). The CDR3 runs 16 residues. Per germline, CDR1 KGHSH and CDR2 LQKENI. The V end was cut by 0 bases, the J end by 4 bases, with 12 bases between.

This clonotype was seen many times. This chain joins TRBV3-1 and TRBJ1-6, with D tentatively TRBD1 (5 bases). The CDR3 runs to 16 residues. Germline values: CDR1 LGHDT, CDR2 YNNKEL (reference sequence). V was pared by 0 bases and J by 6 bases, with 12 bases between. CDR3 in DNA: TGTGCCAGCAGCCAAGACAGGGCTTTCCGTAATTCACCCCTCCACTTT. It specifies CASSQDRAFRNSPLHF.

The chain's CDR3 is CASSNMDPGLPSYEQYF. In DNA, the CDR3 is TGTGCCAGCAGCAACATGGATCCGGGACTGCCCTCCTACGAGCAGTACTTC. The V gene is TRBV21-1, the J gene TRBJ2-7; TRBD2, the D gene given by the table, was not confirmed from the DNA. TRBV21-1 constitutes a pseudogene. CDR3 length equals 17 residues.